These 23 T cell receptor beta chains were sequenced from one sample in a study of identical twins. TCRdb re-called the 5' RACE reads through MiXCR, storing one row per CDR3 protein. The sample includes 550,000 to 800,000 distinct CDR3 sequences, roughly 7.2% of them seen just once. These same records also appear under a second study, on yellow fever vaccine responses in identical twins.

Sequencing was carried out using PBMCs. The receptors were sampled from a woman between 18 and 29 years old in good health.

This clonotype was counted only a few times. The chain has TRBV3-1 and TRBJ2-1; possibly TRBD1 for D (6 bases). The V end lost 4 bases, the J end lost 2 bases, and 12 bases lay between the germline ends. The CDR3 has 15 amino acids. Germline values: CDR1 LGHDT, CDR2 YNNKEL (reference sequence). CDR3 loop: CASSPGVWTYNEQFF. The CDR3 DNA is TGTGCCAGCAGCCCAGGGGTTTGGACCTACAATGAGCAGTTCTTC.

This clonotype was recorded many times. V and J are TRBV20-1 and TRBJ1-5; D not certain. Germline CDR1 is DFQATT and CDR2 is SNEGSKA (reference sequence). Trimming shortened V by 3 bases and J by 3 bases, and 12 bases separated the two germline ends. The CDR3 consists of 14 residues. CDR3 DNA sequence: TGCAGTGCTAGCCCCGACACGTACAATCAGCCCCAGCATTTT. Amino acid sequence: CSASPDTYNQPQHF.

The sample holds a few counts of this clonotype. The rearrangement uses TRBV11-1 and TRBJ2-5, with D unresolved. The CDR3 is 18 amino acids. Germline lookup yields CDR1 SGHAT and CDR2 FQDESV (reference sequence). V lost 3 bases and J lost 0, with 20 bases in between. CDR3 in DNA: TGTGCCAGCAGCTTCCCTCGAAATATGGTCAAATACCAAGAGACCCAGTACTTC. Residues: CASSFPRNMVKYQETQYF.

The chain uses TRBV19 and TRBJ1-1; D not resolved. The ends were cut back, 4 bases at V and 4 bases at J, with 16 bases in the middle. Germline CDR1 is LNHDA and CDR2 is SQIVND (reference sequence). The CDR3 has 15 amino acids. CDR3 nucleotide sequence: TGTGCCAGTAGTAACCTCCCGCTCCTGAGCACTGAAGCTTTCTTT. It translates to CASSNLPLLSTEAFF.

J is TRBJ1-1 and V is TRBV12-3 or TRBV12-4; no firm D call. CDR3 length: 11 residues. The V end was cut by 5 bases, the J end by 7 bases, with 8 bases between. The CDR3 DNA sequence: TGTGCCAGCAGTAACCTACGTGAAGCTTTCTTT. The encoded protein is CASSNLREAFF.

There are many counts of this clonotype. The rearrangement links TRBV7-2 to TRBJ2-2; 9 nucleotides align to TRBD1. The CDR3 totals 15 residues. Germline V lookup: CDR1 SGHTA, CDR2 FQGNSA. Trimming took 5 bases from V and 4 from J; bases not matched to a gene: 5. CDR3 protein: CASSPGQGVTGELFF. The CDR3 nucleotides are TGTGCCAGCAGCCCGGGACAGGGTGTCACCGGGGAGCTGTTTTTT.

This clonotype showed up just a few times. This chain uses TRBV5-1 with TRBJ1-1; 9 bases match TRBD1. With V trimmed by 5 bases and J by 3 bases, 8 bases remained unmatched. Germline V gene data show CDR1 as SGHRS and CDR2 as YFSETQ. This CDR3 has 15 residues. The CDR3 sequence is CASRLQDRGYTEAFF. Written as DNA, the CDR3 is TGCGCCAGCAGATTACAGGACAGGGGATACACTGAAGCTTTCTTT.

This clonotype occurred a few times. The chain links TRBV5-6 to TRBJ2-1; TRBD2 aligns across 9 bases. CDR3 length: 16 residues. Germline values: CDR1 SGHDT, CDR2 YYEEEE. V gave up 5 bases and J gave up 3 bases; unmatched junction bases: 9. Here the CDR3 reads CASSSYSGGVYNEQFF. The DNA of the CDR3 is TGTGCCAGCAGTAGCTATAGCGGGGGAGTCTACAATGAGCAGTTCTTC.

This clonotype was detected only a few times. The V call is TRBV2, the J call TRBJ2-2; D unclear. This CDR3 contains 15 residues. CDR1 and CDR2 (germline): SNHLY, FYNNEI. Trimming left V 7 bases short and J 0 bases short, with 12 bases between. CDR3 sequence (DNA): TGTGCCAGCACATTAAGTGTCGCGAACACCGGGGAGCTGTTTTTT. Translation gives CASTLSVANTGELFF.

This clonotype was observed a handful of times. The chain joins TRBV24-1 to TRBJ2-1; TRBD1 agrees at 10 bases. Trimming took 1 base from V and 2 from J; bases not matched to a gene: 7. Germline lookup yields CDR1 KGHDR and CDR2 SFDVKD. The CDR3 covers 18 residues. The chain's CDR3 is CATSDFQFGTGAYNEQFF. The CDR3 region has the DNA TGTGCCACCAGTGATTTCCAGTTCGGGACAGGGGCCTACAATGAGCAGTTCTTC.

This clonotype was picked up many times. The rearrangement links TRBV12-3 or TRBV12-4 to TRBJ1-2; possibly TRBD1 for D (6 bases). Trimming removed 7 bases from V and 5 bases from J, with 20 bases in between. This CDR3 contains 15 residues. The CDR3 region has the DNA TGTGCCAGCACCGTCGGGGGGGCAGGCGGATATGGCTACACCTTC. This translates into CASTVGGAGGYGYTF.

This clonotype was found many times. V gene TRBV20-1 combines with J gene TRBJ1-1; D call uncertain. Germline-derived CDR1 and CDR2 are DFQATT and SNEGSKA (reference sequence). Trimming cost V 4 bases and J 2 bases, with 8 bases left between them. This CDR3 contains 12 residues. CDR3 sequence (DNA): TGCAGTGCTACAGCAACAAACACTGAAGCTTTCTTT. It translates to CSATATNTEAFF.

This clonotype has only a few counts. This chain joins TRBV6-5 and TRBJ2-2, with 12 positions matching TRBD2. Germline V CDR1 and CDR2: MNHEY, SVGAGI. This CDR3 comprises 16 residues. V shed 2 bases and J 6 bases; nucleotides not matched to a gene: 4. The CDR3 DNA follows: TGTGCCAGCAGTTACCGCCTAGCGGGGGGGCCCGGGGAGCTGTTTTTT. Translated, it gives CASSYRLAGGPGELFF.

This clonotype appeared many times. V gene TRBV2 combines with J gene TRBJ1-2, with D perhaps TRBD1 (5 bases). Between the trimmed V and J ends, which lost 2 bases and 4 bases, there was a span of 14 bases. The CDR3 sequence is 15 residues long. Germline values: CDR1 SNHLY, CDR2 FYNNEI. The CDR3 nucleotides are TGTGCCAGCAGTGAAAGCGTCGGGGGTAGCTATGGCTACACCTTC. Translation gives CASSESVGGSYGYTF.

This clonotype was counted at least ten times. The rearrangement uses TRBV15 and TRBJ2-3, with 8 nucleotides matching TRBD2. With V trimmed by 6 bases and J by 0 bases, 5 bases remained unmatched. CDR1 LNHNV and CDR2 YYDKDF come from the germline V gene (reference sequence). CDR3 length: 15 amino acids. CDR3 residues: CATRGLGQSTDTQYF. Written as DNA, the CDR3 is TGTGCCACCAGGGGACTAGGTCAAAGCACAGATACGCAGTATTTT.

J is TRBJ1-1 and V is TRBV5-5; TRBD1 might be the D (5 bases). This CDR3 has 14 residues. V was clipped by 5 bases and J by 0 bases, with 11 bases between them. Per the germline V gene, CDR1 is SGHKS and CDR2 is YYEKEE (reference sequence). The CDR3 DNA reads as TGTGCCAGCAGACTAGGACAAATGAACACTGAAGCTTTCTTT. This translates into CASRLGQMNTEAFF.

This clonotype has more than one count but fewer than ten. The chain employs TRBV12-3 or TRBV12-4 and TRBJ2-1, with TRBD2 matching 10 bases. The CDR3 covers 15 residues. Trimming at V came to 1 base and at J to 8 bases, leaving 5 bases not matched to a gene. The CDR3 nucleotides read TGTGCCAGCAGTTTAGGTTCTAGCGGGAGCGATGAGCAGTTCTTC. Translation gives CASSLGSSGSDEQFF.

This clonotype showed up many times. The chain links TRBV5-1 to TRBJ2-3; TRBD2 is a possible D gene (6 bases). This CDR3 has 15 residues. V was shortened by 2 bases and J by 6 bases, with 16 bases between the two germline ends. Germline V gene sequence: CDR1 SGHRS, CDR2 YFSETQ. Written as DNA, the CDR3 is TGCGCCAGCAGCTTTTACGGGGGAACGGGGGATACGCAGTATTTT. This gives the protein CASSFYGGTGDTQYF.

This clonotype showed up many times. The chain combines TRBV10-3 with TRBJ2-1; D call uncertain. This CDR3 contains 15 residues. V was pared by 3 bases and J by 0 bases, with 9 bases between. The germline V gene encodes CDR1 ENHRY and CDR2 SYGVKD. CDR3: CAISDSQSSYNEQFF. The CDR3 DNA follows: TGTGCCATCAGTGACAGCCAGAGCTCCTACAATGAGCAGTTCTTC.

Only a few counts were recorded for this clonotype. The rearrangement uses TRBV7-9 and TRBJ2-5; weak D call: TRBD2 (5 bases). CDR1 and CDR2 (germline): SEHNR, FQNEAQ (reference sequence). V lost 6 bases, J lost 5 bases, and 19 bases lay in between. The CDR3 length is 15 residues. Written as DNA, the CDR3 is TGTGCCAGCAGTCGTCGGCGAGAGGGTAGCGAGACCCAGTACTTC. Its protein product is CASSRRREGSETQYF.

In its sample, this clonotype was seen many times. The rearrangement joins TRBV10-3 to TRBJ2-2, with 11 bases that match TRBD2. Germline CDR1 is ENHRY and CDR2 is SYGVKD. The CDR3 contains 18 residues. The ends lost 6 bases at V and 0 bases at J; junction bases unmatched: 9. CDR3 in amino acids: CAIRGGTSGFANTGELFF. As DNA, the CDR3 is TGTGCCATCAGGGGGGGGACTAGCGGATTTGCGAACACCGGGGAGCTGTTTTTT.

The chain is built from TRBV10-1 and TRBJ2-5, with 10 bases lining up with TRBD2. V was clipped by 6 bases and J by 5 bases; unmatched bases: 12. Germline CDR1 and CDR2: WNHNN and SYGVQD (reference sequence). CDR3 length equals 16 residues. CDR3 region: CASSPGLAGEVETQYF. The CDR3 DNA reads TGCGCCAGCAGCCCCGGGCTAGCGGGAGAAGTTGAGACCCAGTACTTC.

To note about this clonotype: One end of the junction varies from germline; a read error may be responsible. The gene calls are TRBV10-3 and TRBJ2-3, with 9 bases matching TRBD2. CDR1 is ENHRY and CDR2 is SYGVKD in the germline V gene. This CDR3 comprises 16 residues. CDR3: CAISWLAGSSTGTQYF. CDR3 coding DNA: TGTGCCATCAGTTGGCTAGCGGGATCCTCCACAGGTACGCAGTATTTT.